This passage covers 13 T cell receptor beta chains from one sample sequenced in a study of blood T cell repertoires in COVID-19. Profiling relied on immunoSEQ multiplex PCR, and the TCRdb table lists in-frame clones only, not all of them. The repertoire holds roughly 180,000 clones, around four fifths seen once, with 4.5% to 6.5% in the top ten. Sequencing was performed on peripheral blood. The receptors come from a woman between 25 and 40 years old with acute or convalescent COVID-19.

The chain recombines TRBV19 with TRBJ1-1; tentatively, D is TRBD1 (5 bases). Germline V gene sequence: CDR1 LNHDA, CDR2 SQIVND (reference sequence). V lost 3 bases and J lost 10, with 12 bases in between. The CDR3 runs 12 residues. CDR3 sequence reads: CASSIGGLRAFF. In DNA form, the CDR3 reads TGTGCCAGTAGTATCGGGGGACTTAGAGCTTTCTTT. The whole variable domain, remainder taken from reference TRBV19 and TRBJ1-1, is DGGITQSPKYLFRKEGQNVTLSCEQNLNHDAMYWYRQDPGQGLRLIYYSQIVNDFQKGDIAEGYSVSREKKESFPLTVTSAQKNPTAFYLCASSIGGLRAFFGQGTRLTVV.

V usage is TRBV7-6 and J usage is TRBJ2-4; 8 bases line up with TRBD2. Germline values: CDR1 SGHVS, CDR2 FNYEAQ. CDR3 length equals 15 residues. V lost 0 bases and J lost 9; bases outside the gene matches: 7. This CDR3 is CASSLAQGRGGIQYF. DNA for the CDR3: TGTGCCAGCAGCTTAGCGCAGGGACGGGGGGGCATTCAGTACTTC.

The chain has TRBV30 and TRBJ2-7, with 7 bases fitting TRBD1. The CDR3 totals 13 residues. Trimming cost V 2 bases and J 2 bases; bases outside gene matches: 3. Germline loops: CDR1 GTSNPN, CDR2 SVGIG (reference sequence). In DNA form, the CDR3 reads TGTGCCTGGAGTAAGGGGGCCACCTACGAGCAGTACTTC. This gives the protein CAWSKGATYEQYF.

This clone was seen only once. The chain has TRBV19 and TRBJ2-2; 11 bases are shared with TRBD2. CDR3 length: 17 amino acids. The germline V gene has CDR1 LNHDA and CDR2 SQIVND (reference sequence). The V gene end was trimmed by 11 bases and the J gene end by 0 bases; junction bases not matched to a gene: 11. This CDR3 is CAASGTSGVANTGELFF. As DNA, the CDR3 is TGTGCCGCGTCTGGGACTAGCGGCGTCGCGAACACCGGGGAGCTGTTTTTT.

The rearrangement joins TRBV7-7 to TRBJ2-2; weak D call: TRBD1 (5 bases). The germline V and J ends were trimmed by 2 bases and 4 bases, with 11 bases remaining between them. The CDR3 runs to 15 residues. Germline loops: CDR1 SSHAT, CDR2 FNYEAQ (reference sequence). The DNA for the CDR3 is TGTGCCAGCAGCTTACAGGGTATTGGCACCGGGGAGCTGTTTTTT. Its translation is CASSLQGIGTGELFF.

V gene TRBV27 combines with J gene TRBJ1-2, with D tentatively TRBD1 (6 bases). The CDR3 loop spans 13 amino acids. CDR1 MNHEY and CDR2 SMNVEV come from the germline V gene (reference sequence). The V and J ends lost 2 bases and 8 bases respectively, with 12 bases between them. The CDR3 region has the DNA TGTGCCAGCAGTTTACGGCAGGGGCGAGGCTACACCTTC. It is translated as CASSLRQGRGYTF.

The V gene is TRBV5-6, the J gene TRBJ2-5, with D hard to call. V was clipped by 0 bases and J by 2 bases, with 8 bases between them. This CDR3 is 14 amino acids long. CDR1 is SGHDT, CDR2 YYEEEE, per germline. The CDR3 spells CASSLVSTQETQYF. The CDR3 DNA follows: TGTGCCAGCAGCTTGGTGTCAACTCAAGAGACCCAGTACTTC.

The genes are TRBV5-1 and TRBJ2-1; TRBD1 agrees at 7 bases. Germline CDR1 SGHRS, CDR2 YFSETQ. There are 16 residues in the CDR3. After removal of 4 bases from V and 2 bases from J, the junction contained 9 bases not matched to a gene. The CDR3: CASSPDGQAPYNEQFF. CDR3 in DNA: TGCGCCAGCAGCCCAGACGGACAGGCCCCCTACAATGAGCAGTTCTTC.

The chain recombines TRBV19 with TRBJ2-4; 8 bases are shared with TRBD1. The germline V gene has CDR1 LNHDA and CDR2 SQIVND (reference sequence). V lost 7 bases, J lost 3 bases, and 5 bases stayed unmatched. This CDR3 comprises 14 residues. The CDR3 protein is CASTSQGDKNIQYF. CDR3 DNA sequence: TGTGCCAGTACTTCACAGGGGGACAAAAACATTCAGTACTTC.

This clone showed up just a few times. J is TRBJ1-1 and V is TRBV6-5; no clear D gene. The V gene's germline CDR1 is MNHEY and CDR2 SVGAGI. The CDR3 contains 16 residues. Trimming pared 0 bases from V and 4 bases from J, leaving 15 bases between. CDR3 bases: TGTGCCAGCAGTTACTCCGTCGACCCGGGTGGCACTGAAGCTTTCTTT. Translated: CASSYSVDPGGTEAFF.

V usage is TRBV6-5 and J usage is TRBJ2-3; 7 positions agree with TRBD1. V shed 8 bases and J 3 bases; nucleotides not matched to a gene: 8. Germline-derived CDR1 and CDR2 are MNHEY and SVGAGI. This CDR3 is built from 14 residues. The DNA for the CDR3 is TGTGCCAGCGCCTTAAGACAGGGTACAGATACGCAGTATTTT. This gives the protein CASALRQGTDTQYF.

This rearrangement joins TRBV30 to TRBJ2-5; 13 nucleotides agree with TRBD2. The CDR3 is 14 residues long. Germline V lookup: CDR1 GTSNPN, CDR2 SVGIG (reference sequence). The V gene end was trimmed by 3 bases and the J gene end by 5 bases; junction bases not matched to a gene: 3. CDR3 nucleotide sequence: TGTGCCTGGAGGAAACTAGCGGGGGGGGAGACCCAGTACTTC. Encoded protein: CAWRKLAGGETQYF.

This chain joins TRBV27 and TRBJ1-6; no clear D gene. CDR3 length: 16 residues. The V gene's germline CDR1 is MNHEY and CDR2 SMNVEV (reference sequence). Between the trimmed V and J ends, which lost 8 bases and 0 bases, there was a span of 14 bases. This CDR3 is CASLPFPSSYNSPLHF. The CDR3 DNA is TGTGCCAGCCTACCCTTCCCGAGCTCCTATAATTCACCCCTCCACTTT.